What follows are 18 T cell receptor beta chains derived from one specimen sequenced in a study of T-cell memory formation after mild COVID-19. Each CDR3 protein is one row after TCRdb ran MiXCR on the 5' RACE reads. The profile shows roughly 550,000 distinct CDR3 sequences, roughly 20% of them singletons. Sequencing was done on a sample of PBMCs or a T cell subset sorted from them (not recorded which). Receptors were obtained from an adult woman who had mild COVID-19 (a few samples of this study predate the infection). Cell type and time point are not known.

CDR3 amino acids: CSGSGTGGVRLYNEQFF. CDR3 sequence (DNA): TGCAGCGGCTCCGGGACAGGGGGGGTACGGCTCTACAATGAGCAGTTCTTC. The V and J genes are TRBV29-1 and TRBJ2-1, with 11 positions matching TRBD1. V trimming: 7 bases; J trimming: 3 bases; junction bases outside the gene matches: 14. The CDR3 length is 17 residues. Per the germline V gene, CDR1 is SQVTM and CDR2 is ANQGSEA.

The CDR3 sequence: CASSLAGQGLGEQFF. The CDR3 nucleotides read TGCGCCAGCAGCTTGGCCGGGCAGGGGCTGGGTGAGCAGTTCTTC. The chain couples TRBV5-1 to TRBJ2-1; D possibly corresponds to TRBD1 (6 bases). CDR3 size: 15 residues. The germline gives CDR1 SGHRS, CDR2 YFSETQ. Trimming shortened V by 0 bases and J by 9 bases, and 16 bases separated the two germline ends.

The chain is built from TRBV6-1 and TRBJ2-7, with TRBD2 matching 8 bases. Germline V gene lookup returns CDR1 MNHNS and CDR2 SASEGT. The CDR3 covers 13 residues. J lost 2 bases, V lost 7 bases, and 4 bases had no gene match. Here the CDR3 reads CASIRGGTYEQYF. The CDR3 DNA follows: TGTGCCAGCATCCGCGGGGGGACCTACGAGCAGTACTTC.

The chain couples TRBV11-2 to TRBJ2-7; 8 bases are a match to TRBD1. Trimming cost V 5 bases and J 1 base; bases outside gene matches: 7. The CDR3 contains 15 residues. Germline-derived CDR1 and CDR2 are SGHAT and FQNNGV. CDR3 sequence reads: CASSLTDRGSYEQYF. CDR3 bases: TGTGCCAGCAGCCTCACAGACAGGGGTTCCTACGAGCAGTACTTC. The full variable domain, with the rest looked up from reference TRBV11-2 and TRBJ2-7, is EAGVAQSPRYKIIEKRQSVAFWCNPISGHATLYWYQQILGQGPKLLIQFQNNGVVDDSQLPKDRFSAERLKGVDSTLKIQPAKLEDSAVYLCASSLTDRGSYEQYFGPGTRLTVT.

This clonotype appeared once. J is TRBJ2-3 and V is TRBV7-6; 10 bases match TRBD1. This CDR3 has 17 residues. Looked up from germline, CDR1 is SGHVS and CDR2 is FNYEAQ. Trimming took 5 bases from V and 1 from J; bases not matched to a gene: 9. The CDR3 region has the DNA TGTGCCAGCAGCCAAAGACAGGGGGCGCTCGGCACAGATACGCAGTATTTT. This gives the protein CASSQRQGALGTDTQYF. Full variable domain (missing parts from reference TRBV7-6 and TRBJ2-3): GAGVSQSPRYKVTKRGQDVALRCDPISGHVSLYWYRQALGQGPEFLTYFNYEAQQDKSGLPNDRFSAERPEGSISTLTIQRTEQRDSAMYRCASSQRQGALGTDTQYFGPGTRLTVL.

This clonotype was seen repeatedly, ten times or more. The chain's CDR3 is CASSLRRGGAYEQYF. The CDR3 DNA follows: TGTGCCAGCAGCTTAAGGCGGGGGGGCGCCTACGAGCAGTACTTC. The chain has TRBV7-3 and TRBJ2-7, with 9 bases identical to TRBD2. This CDR3 is built from 15 residues. CDR1 is SGHTA, CDR2 FQGTGA, per germline. The junction had 3 bases not matched to a gene; V was cut back by 1 base and J by 2 bases.

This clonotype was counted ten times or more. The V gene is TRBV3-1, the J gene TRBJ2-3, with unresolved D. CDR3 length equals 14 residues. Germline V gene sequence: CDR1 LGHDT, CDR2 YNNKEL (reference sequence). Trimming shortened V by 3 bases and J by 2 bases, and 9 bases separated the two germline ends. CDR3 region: CASSHSLFTDTQYF. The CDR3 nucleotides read TGTGCCAGCAGCCATAGTCTTTTCACAGATACGCAGTATTTT.

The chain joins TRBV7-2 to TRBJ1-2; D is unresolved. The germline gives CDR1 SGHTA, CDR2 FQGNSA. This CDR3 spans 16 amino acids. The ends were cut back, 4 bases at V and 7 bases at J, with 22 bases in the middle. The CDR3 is CASSSPRAPTSVGYTF. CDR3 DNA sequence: TGTGCCAGCAGCTCCCCCCGGGCCCCTACCTCGGTTGGCTACACCTTC.

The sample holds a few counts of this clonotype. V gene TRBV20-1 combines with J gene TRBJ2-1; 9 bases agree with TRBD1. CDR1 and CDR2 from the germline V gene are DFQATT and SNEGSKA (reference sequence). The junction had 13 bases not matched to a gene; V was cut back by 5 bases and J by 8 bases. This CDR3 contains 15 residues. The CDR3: CSAGTGTGIWDEQFF. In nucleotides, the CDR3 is TGCAGTGCTGGAACCGGGACAGGGATTTGGGATGAGCAGTTCTTC.

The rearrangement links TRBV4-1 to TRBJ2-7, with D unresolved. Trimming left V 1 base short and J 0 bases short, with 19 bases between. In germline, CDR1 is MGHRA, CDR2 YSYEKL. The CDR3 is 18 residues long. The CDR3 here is CASSQGRLGLLSSYEQYF. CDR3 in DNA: TGCGCCAGCAGCCAAGGGCGACTCGGCCTCCTCAGCTCCTACGAGCAGTACTTC.

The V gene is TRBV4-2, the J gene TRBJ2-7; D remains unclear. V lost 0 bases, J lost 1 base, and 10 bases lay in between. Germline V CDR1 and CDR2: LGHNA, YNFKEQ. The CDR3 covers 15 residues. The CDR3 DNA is TGTGCCAGCAGCCAAGATTACCCAGATTCCTACGAGCAGTACTTC. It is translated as CASSQDYPDSYEQYF.

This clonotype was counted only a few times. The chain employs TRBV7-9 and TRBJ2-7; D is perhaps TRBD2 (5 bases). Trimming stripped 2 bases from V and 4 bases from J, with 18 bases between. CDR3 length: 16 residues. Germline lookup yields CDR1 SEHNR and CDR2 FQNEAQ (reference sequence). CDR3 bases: TGTGCCAGCAGCTTATGGGTGAGCGGAGTGGGGTACGAGCAGTACTTC. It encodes CASSLWVSGVGYEQYF.

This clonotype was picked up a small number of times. The CDR3 coding sequence is TGCAGTGCTAGAGACTGGGGTAGCGGGGGGTCCTACAATGAGCAGTTCTTC. This codes for CSARDWGSGGSYNEQFF. This chain links TRBV20-1 with TRBJ2-1; 10 bases map to TRBD2. This CDR3 contains 17 residues. The V gene end was trimmed by 0 bases and the J gene end by 1 base; junction bases not matched to a gene: 6. Germline CDR1 DFQATT, CDR2 SNEGSKA (reference sequence).

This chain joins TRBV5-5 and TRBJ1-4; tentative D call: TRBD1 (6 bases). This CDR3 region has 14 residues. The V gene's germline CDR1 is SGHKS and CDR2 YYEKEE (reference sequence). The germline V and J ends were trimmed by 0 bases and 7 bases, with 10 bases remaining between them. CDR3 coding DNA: TGTGCCAGCAGCTTGGGAACAGGGCGTGAAAAACTGTTTTTT. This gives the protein CASSLGTGREKLFF.

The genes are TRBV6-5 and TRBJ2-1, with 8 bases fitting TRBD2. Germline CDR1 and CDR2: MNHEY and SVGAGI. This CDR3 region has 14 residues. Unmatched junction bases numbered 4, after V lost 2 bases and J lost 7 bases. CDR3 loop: CASSYRGGVNEQFF. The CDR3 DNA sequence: TGTGCCAGCAGTTACCGGGGGGGCGTAAATGAGCAGTTCTTC.

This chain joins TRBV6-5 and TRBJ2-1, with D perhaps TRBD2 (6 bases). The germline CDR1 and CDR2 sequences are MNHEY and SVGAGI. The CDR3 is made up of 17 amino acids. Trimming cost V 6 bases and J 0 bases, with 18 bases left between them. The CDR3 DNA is TGTGCCAGCAGCCAACTTCTTGGGCGGGACTCCTACAATGAGCAGTTCTTC. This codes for CASSQLLGRDSYNEQFF.

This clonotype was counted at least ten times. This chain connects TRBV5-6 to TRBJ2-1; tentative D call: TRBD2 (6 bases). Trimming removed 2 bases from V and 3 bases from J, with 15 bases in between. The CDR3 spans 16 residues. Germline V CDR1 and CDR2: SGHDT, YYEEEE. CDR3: CASSFRVVGGYNEQFF. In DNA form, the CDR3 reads TGTGCCAGCAGCTTCCGGGTTGTGGGAGGCTACAATGAGCAGTTCTTC.

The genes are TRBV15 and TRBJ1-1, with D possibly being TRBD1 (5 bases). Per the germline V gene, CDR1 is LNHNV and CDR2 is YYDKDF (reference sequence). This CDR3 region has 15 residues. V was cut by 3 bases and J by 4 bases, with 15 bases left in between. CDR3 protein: CATSSGGQVATEAFF. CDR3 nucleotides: TGTGCCACCAGCAGCGGGGGTCAGGTGGCCACTGAAGCTTTCTTT.